What follows is one T cell receptor (beta chain) and its context. None of the glioblastoma patients had an isocitrate dehydrogenase mutation. Blood PBMC samples: pre-vaccination, two weeks post third vaccination, and at tumor progression. The data stem from a study of glioma-infiltrating T cells after dendritic cell vaccination. The repertoire was sequenced with immunoSEQ multiplex PCR; TCRdb's copy has only in-frame clones and lacks some. The sample contains roughly 98,000 clones, over 75% of which appear only once. Germline lookup yields CDR1 SGHRS and CDR2 YFSETQ. The CDR3 extends over 15 amino acids. The trim removed 3 bases at V and 2 bases at J, leaving 3 bases unmatched.

This TCR came from a human donor with glioblastoma. The sample here was blood, taken before dendritic cell vaccination. The chain carries TRBV5-1 and TRBJ2-2, with 8 bases fitting TRBD1. The CDR3 DNA is TGCGCCAGCAGCTCCGGACAGGGTAACACCGGGGAGCTGTTTTTT. Protein product: CASSSGQGNTGELFF.